The entry below gives a single T cell receptor (beta chain) sequence along with its context. Its antigen is currently unknown. PCR used 60 Vbeta primers and 13 Jbeta primers. Produced via immunoSEQ multiplex PCR; TCRdb's table is partial and in-frame only. This sample has some 150,000 clones, with approximately 85% found just once. The sample is drawn from a study of cytomegalovirus exposure and HLA in healthy donors. Study outcomes and limitations: Published work reported that the classifier diagnosed cytomegalovirus status with high specificity and sensitivity. TCR beta sequences reportedly predicted the HLA-A and HLA-B alleles of most subjects accurately. Follow-up analysis seemed to connect common viral pathogens with several of the most significant clusters identified.

V lost 11 bases to trimming and J lost 0 bases, with 10 bases between them. This CDR3 is built from 13 residues. Germline V lookup: CDR1 ENHRY, CDR2 SYGVKD. This sequence joins TRBV10-3 and TRBJ1-4; no definite D call. The TCR originated in a woman between 18 and 30 years old in good health and CMV-seronegative. The sequencing sample was made of PBMCs. CDR3 amino acids: CASWPATNEKLFF. The CDR3 nucleotides read TGTGCCTCTTGGCCTGCAACTAATGAAAAACTGTTTTTT.